This T cell receptor (beta chain) is drawn from a study of cytomegalovirus exposure and HLA in healthy donors. Germline-derived CDR1 and CDR2 are MGHDK and SYGVNS. V gave up 4 bases and J gave up 5 bases, with 8 bases separating them. This CDR3 region has 12 residues. Notes on the study in general: Roughly even sequencing depth across donors was the assumption behind the presence/absence analyses.

Details on this clone: Its antigen is not known.

PCR involved 60 Vbeta and 13 Jbeta primers. Data came from immunoSEQ multiplex PCR; TCRdb stores just in-frame clones and leaves some out. The data show about 160,000 clones, just over 75% seen once. The sequenced material came from PBMCs. V and J are TRBV25-1 and TRBJ2-5; the D is unclear. The TCR sequence derives from a woman between 40 and 55 years old in good health and CMV-seronegative. CDR3 in DNA: TGTGCCAGCAGTGCCTCTCCGGAGACCCAGTACTTC. Encoded protein: CASSASPETQYF. Complete variable domain (other parts from reference TRBV25-1 and TRBJ2-5): EADIYQTPRYLVIGTGKKITLECSQTMGHDKMYWYQQDPGMELHLIHYSYGVNSTEKGDLSSESTVSRIRTEHFPLTLESARPSHTSQYLCASSASPETQYFGPGTRLLVL.